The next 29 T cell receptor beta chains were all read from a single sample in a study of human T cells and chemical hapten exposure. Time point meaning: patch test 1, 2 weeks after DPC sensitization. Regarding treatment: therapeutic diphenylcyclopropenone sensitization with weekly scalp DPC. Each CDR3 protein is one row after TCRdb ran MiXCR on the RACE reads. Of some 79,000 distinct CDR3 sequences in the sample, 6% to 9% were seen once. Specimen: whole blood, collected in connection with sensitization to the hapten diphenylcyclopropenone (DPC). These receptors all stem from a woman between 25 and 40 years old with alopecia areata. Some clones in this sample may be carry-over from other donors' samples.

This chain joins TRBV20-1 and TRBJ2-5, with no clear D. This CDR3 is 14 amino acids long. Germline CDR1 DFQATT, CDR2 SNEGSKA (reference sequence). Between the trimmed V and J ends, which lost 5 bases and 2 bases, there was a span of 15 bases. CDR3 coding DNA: TGCAGTGCTCCCCATAGGGCCGATCAAGAGACCCAGTACTTC. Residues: CSAPHRADQETQYF.

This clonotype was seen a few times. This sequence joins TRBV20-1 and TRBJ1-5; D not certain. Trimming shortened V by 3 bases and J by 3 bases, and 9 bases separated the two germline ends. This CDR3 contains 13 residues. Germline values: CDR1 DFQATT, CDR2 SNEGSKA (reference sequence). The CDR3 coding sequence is TGCAGTGCTAGTTCCCAAATCAATCAGCCCCAGCATTTT. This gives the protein CSASSQINQPQHF.

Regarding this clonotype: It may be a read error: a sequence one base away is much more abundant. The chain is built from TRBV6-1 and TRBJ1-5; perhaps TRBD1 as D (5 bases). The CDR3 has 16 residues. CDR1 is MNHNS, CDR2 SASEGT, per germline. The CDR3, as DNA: TGTGCCAGCAGGGAAGGATCGGGGGACGGCAATCAGCCCCAGCATTTT. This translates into CASREGSGDGNQPQHF.

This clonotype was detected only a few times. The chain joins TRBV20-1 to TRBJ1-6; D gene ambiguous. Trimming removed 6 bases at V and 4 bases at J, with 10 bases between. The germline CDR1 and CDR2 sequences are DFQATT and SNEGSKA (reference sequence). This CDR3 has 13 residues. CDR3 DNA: TGCAGTGCCCCGAGCTGGTATAATTCACCCCTCCACTTT. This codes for CSAPSWYNSPLHF.

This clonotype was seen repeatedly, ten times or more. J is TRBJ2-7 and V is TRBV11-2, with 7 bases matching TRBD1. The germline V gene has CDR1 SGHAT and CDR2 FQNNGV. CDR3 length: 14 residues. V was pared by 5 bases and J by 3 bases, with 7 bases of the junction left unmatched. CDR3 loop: CASSPRGQHYEQYF. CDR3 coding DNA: TGTGCCAGCAGCCCCCGGGGACAGCACTACGAGCAGTACTTC.

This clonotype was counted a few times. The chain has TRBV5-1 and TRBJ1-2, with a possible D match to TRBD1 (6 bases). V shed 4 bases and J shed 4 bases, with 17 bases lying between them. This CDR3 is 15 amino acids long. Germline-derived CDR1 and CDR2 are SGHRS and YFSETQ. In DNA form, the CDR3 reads TGCGCCAGCAGCAGGGACAACTCTATCATCTATGGCTACACCTTC. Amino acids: CASSRDNSIIYGYTF. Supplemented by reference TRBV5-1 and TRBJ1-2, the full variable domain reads KAGVTQTPRYLIKTRGQQVTLSCSPISGHRSVSWYQQTPGQGLQFLFEYFSETQRNKGNFPGRFSGRQFSNSRSEMNVSTLELGDSALYLCASSRDNSIIYGYTFGSGTRLTVV.

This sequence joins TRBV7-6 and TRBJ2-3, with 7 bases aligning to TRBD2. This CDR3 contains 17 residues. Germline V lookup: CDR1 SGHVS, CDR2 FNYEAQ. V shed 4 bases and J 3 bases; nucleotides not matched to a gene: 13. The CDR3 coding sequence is TGTGCCAGCAGCTCGGGGATGCGGGGGTTGGTTACAGATACGCAGTATTTT. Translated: CASSSGMRGLVTDTQYF.

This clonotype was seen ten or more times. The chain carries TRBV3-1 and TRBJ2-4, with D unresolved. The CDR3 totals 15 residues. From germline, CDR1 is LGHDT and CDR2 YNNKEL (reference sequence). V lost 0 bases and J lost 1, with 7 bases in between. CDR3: CASSQEKGAKNIQYF. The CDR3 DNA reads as TGTGCCAGCAGCCAAGAGAAGGGTGCCAAAAACATTCAGTACTTC.

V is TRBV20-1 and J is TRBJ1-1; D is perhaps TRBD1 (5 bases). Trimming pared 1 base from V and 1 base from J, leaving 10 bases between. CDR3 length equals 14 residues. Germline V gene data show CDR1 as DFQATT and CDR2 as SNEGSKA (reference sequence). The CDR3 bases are TGCAGTGCTAGAGGGGGGAGCAGGAACACTGAAGCTTTCTTT. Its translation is CSARGGSRNTEAFF.

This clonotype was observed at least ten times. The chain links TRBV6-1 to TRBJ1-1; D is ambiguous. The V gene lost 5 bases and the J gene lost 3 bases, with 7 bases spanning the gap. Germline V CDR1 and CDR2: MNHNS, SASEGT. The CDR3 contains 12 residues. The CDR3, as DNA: TGTGCCAGCAGTTATACGGACACTGAAGCTTTCTTT. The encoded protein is CASSYTDTEAFF.

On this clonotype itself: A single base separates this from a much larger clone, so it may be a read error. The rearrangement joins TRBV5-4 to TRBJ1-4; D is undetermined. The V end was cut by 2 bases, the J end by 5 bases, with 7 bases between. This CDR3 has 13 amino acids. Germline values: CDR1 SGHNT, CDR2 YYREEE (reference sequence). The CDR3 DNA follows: TGTGCCAGCAGCTTTCTCGGAAATGAAAAACTGTTTTTT. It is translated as CASSFLGNEKLFF.

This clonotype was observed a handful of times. The CDR3 DNA follows: TGCAGTGCTACGAAAGGGACAGGGGCACATGGCTACACCTTC. It specifies CSATKGTGAHGYTF. The chain links TRBV20-1 to TRBJ1-2, with 10 positions matching TRBD1. There are 14 residues in the CDR3. Germline trimming cut 4 bases from V and 6 bases from J; bases unmatched to any gene: 8. Germline CDR1 DFQATT, CDR2 SNEGSKA (reference sequence).

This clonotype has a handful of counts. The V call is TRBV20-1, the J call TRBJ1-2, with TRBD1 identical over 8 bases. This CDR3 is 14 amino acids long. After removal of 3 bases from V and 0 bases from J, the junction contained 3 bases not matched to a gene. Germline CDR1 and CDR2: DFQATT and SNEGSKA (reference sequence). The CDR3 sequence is CSASPQGANYGYTF. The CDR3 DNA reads TGCAGTGCTAGCCCACAGGGGGCTAACTATGGCTACACCTTC.

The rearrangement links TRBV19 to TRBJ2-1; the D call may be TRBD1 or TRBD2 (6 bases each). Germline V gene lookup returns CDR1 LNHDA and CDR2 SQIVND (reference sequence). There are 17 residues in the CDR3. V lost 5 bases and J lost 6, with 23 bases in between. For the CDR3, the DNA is TGTGCCAGTAGTCCGTGGGGGGCCAGGGTGTGGAGCAATGAGCAGTTCTTC. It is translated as CASSPWGARVWSNEQFF.

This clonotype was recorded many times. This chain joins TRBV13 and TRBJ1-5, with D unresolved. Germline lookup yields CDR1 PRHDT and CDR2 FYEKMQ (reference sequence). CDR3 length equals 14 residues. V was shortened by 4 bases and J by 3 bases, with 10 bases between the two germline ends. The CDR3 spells CASSSRAFNQPQHF. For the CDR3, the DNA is TGTGCCAGCAGCTCTAGGGCCTTCAATCAGCCCCAGCATTTT.

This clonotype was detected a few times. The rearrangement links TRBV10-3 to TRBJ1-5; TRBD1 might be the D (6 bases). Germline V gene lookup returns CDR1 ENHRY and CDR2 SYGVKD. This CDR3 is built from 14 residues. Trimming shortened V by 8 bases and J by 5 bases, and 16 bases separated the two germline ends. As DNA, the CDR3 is TGTGCCATCTGGCCAGGGGACACCTATCAGCCCCAGCATTTT. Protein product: CAIWPGDTYQPQHF.

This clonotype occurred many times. The DNA of the CDR3 is TGCAGTGCTAGAAATGACAGGGGAAAGGTGACCGGGGAGCTGTTTTTT. Translation gives CSARNDRGKVTGELFF. The V and J genes are TRBV20-1 and TRBJ2-2; TRBD1 agrees at 8 bases. J lost 5 bases, V lost 2 bases, and 10 bases had no gene match. Per the germline V gene, CDR1 is DFQATT and CDR2 is SNEGSKA (reference sequence). CDR3 size: 16 residues.

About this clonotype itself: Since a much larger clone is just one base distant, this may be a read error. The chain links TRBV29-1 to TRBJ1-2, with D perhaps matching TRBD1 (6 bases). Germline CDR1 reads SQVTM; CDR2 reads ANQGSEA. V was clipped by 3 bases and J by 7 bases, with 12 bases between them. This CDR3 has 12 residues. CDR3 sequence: CSVEEGGGGYTF. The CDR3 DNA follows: TGCAGCGTTGAGGAGGGGGGAGGTGGCTACACCTTC.

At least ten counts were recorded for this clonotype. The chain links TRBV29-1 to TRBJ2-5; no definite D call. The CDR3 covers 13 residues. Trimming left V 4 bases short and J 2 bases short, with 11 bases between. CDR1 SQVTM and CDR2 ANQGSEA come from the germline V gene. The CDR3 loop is CSVGPRQQETQYF. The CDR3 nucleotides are TGCAGCGTTGGTCCCCGGCAGCAAGAGACCCAGTACTTC.

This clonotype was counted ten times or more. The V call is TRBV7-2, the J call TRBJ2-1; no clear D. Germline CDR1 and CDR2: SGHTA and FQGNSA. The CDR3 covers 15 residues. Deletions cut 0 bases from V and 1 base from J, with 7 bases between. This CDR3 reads CASSLAPASYNEQFF. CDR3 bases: TGTGCCAGCAGCTTAGCGCCAGCTTCCTACAATGAGCAGTTCTTC. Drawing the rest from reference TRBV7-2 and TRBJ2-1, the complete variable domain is GAGVSQSPSNKVTEKGKDVELRCDPISGHTALYWYRQSLGQGLEFLIYFQGNSAPDKSGLPSDRFSAERTGGSVSTLTIQRTQQEDSAVYLCASSLAPASYNEQFFGPGTRLTVL.

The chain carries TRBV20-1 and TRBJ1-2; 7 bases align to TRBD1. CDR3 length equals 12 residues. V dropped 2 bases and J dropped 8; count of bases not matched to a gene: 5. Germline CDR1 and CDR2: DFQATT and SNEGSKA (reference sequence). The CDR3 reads CSARITGEGYTF. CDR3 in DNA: TGCAGTGCTAGAATTACAGGGGAAGGCTACACCTTC.

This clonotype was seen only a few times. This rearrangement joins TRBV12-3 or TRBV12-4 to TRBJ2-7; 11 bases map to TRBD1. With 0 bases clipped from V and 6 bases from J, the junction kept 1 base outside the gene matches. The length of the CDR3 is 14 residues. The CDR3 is CASSLAGTGGEQYF. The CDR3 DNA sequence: TGTGCCAGCAGTTTAGCCGGGACAGGGGGCGAGCAGTACTTC.

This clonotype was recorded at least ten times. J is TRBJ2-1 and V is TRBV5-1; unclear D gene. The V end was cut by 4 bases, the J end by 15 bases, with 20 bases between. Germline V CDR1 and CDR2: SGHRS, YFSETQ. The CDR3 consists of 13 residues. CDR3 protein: CASSPARDSQLFF. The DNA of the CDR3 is TGCGCCAGCAGCCCTGCGAGAGATTCTCAACTGTTCTTC.

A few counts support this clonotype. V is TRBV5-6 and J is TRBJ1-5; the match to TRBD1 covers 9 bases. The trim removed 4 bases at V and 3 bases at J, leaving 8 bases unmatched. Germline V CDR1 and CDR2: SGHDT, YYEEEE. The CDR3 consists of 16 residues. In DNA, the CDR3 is TGTGCCAGCAGCCCGCAGACAGGGGGTCCCAATCAGCCCCAGCATTTT. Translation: CASSPQTGGPNQPQHF.

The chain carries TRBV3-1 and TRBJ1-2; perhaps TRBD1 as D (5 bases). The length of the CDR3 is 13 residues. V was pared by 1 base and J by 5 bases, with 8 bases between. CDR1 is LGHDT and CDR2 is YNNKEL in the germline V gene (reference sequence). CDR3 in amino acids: CASSQGQQYGYTF. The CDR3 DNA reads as TGTGCCAGCAGCCAAGGACAGCAATATGGCTACACCTTC.

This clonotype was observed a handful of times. The CDR3 DNA follows: TGTGCCAGCAGTGAAGTATTTTGGGGGGGCTACAATGAGCAGTTCTTC. This codes for CASSEVFWGGYNEQFF. V usage is TRBV6-1 and J usage is TRBJ2-1, with TRBD2 matching 7 bases. Per germline, CDR1 MNHNS and CDR2 SASEGT. The CDR3 contains 16 residues. Trimming at V came to 1 base and at J to 3 bases, leaving 6 bases not matched to a gene.

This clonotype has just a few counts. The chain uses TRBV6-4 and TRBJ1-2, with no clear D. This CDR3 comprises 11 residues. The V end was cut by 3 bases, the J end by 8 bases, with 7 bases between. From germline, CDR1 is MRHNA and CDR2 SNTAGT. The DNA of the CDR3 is TGTGCCAGCAGTGATGAGACAGGCTACACCTTC. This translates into CASSDETGYTF.

The CDR3 region has the DNA TGCGCCAGCAGCTTGGGGGTAAGGGACAGGGAGAACACTGAAGCTTTCTTT. Translated: CASSLGVRDRENTEAFF. The V and J genes are TRBV5-1 and TRBJ1-1, with TRBD1 matching over 9 bases. Trimming at V came to 0 bases and at J to 1 base, leaving 7 bases not matched to a gene. The CDR3 loop spans 17 amino acids. Germline values: CDR1 SGHRS, CDR2 YFSETQ.

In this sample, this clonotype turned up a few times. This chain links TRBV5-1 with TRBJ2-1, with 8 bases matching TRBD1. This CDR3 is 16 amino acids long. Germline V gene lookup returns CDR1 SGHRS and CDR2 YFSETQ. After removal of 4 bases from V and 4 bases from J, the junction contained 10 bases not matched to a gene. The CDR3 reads CASSPGQGWGYNEQFF. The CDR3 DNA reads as TGCGCCAGCAGCCCCGGACAGGGATGGGGGTACAATGAGCAGTTCTTC.